Sequencing of this TCR beta chain was carried out in a study of metastatic and nonmetastatic thyroid tumors. Study-wide context: For malignant and benign thyroid patients, tumor or nodule tissue and blood were the sources whose repertoires were compared.

CDR3 length: 14 residues. Losses at the gene ends were 6 bases for V and 1 base for J; bases not matched to a gene: 4. Germline lookup yields CDR1 MNHNS and CDR2 SASEGT. Source study methods: Clinicopathological groups of papillary thyroid cancer showed CDR3 differences that were used to build a distant-metastasis classifier. TCRdb re-clonotyped the PCR reads via MiXCR. TCRdb's processing, not the authors', yielded these V and J calls. In the table there are about 31,000 clones, roughly a fifth of which are singletons. This clone occurred a few times. Patients underwent thyroid surgery, and none had received any treatment before it.

The chain couples TRBV6-1 to TRBJ1-1, with 8 bases aligning to TRBD1. This receptor was obtained from a female donor with papillary thyroid cancer or a benign thyroid nodule (not recorded which). Some clones in this sample may be carry-over from other donors' samples. The sequenced sample was blood. The DNA for the CDR3 is TGTGCCAGCAGCATACAGGGGGGGAACACTGAAGCTTTCTTT. It encodes CASSIQGGNTEAFF.